This is a list of T cell receptor beta chains from one sample in a study of blood T cell repertoires in COVID-19. Libraries were prepared by immunoSEQ multiplex PCR; TCRdb keeps only in-frame clonotypes and omits some of them. The sample yields 70,000 to 90,000 clones, roughly 80% seen once. The sequenced material came from peripheral blood. Receptor source: a woman over 75 with acute or convalescent COVID-19. The CDR3 runs from the conserved cysteine through the conserved F or W. Fields, in order: clone size, V gene, J gene, D gene, CDR3 protein, CDR3 DNA. The D gene is left open where the match is weak. Only part of the rows carry a size: once, few, many, or a class if the clone is expanded.

-,TRBV28,TRBJ1-6,-,CASSFRPIYNSPLHF,TGTGCCAGCAGTTTCAGGCCGATCTATAATTCACCCCTCCACTTT
once,TRBV3-1/TRBV3-2,TRBJ1-2,TRBD1,CASSPGQGARGYTF,TGTGCCAGCAGCCCCGGACAGGGGGCGCGCGGCTACACCTTC
-,TRBV27,TRBJ2-7,-,CASSGGQLKPYEQYF,TGTGCCAGCAGTGGGGGACAACTTAAACCTTACGAGCAGTACTTC
-,TRBV5-1,TRBJ2-1,TRBD2,CASSPSGSGRVEQFF,TGCGCCAGCAGCCCGTCCGGTAGCGGGAGGGTCGAGCAGTTCTTC
once,TRBV7-9,TRBJ2-3,-,CASGIPSGQRHTQYF,TGTGCCAGCGGCATACCTTCTGGACAAAGGCATACGCAGTATTTT
-,TRBV6-4,TRBJ2-2,-,CASSSEALGNTGELFF,TGTGCCAGCAGTTCAGAAGCCCTAGGGAACACCGGGGAGCTGTTTTTT
once,TRBV3-1/TRBV3-2,TRBJ2-7,TRBD2,CASSHRPSSGLSYEQYF,TGTGCCAGCAGCCACAGACCTTCTAGCGGCCTCTCCTACGAGCAGTACTTC
-,TRBV14,TRBJ2-7,-,CASSQVGRAPFEQYF,TGTGCCAGCAGCCAAGTAGGCAGGGCCCCGTTCGAGCAGTACTTC
-,TRBV24-1,TRBJ2-1,-,CATSDTLLGMGYNEQFF,TGTGCCACCAGTGATACCTTACTCGGGATGGGGTACAATGAGCAGTTCTTC
-,TRBV6-5,TRBJ1-1,TRBD1,CASSPRQGNTEAFF,TGTGCCAGCAGTCCTCGACAGGGGAACACTGAAGCTTTCTTT
many,TRBV4-1,TRBJ1-1,-,CASSPFTSGNTEAFF,TGCGCCAGCAGCCCTTTTACGTCAGGGAACACTGAAGCTTTCTTT
-,TRBV6-5,TRBJ2-7,-,CASGLSSSYEQYF,TGTGCCAGCGGACTCTCGAGCTCCTACGAGCAGTACTTC
-,TRBV5-5,TRBJ2-5,-,CASSFGIQETQYF,TGTGCCAGCAGCTTCGGGATACAAGAGACCCAGTACTTC
many,TRBV19,TRBJ1-5,TRBD1,CASNTGDSNQPQHF,TGTGCCAGTAACACAGGGGATAGCAATCAGCCCCAGCATTTT
few,TRBV27,TRBJ2-7,-,CASSLSNRANYEQYF,TGTGCCAGCAGTTTATCAAACAGGGCAAACTACGAGCAGTACTTC
-,TRBV11-2,TRBJ2-1,-,CASSLDRTTVNNEQFF,TGTGCCAGCAGCTTAGATCGGACAACTGTTAACAATGAGCAGTTCTTC
-,TRBV12-3/TRBV12-4,TRBJ1-6,-,CASRDTGNSPLHF,TGTGCCAGCAGAGATACAGGGAATTCACCCCTCCACTTT
few,TRBV27,TRBJ2-7,-,CASSFTAGGSYEQYF,TGTGCCAGCAGTTTTACAGCCGGAGGGTCCTACGAGCAGTACTTC
-,TRBV11-3,TRBJ1-2,-,CASSEGVPYGYTF,TGTGCCAGCAGCGAGGGGGTACCCTATGGCTACACCTTC
-,TRBV13,TRBJ1-3,-,CASSLRQESGNTIYF,TGTGCCAGCAGCTTACGACAGGAGTCCGGAAACACCATATATTTT
few,TRBV20-1,TRBJ1-3,TRBD1,CSASETGVPGNTIYF,TGCAGTGCTAGTGAGACAGGGGTCCCTGGAAACACCATATATTTT
-,TRBV5-4,TRBJ2-1,TRBD2,CASSGYGGTYNEQFF,TGTGCCAGCAGCGGCTACGGGGGGACCTACAATGAGCAGTTCTTC
-,TRBV5-8,TRBJ2-3,-,CASSSGVQKRTTDTQYF,TGTGCCAGCAGCTCCGGGGTTCAGAAGAGAACCACAGATACGCAGTATTTT
-,TRBV2,TRBJ1-1,-,CASSQEGSNTEAFF,TGTGCCAGCAGTCAGGAGGGATCAAACACTGAAGCTTTCTTT
-,TRBV7-2,TRBJ1-4,TRBD1,CASRTGQGPLGKLFF,TGTGCCAGCAGAACGGGACAGGGGCCACTCGGGAAACTGTTTTTT
-,TRBV5-5,TRBJ2-1,TRBD2,CASSLTSGEYNEQFF,TGTGCCAGCAGCTTGACTAGCGGGGAGTACAATGAGCAGTTCTTC
-,TRBV7-6,TRBJ2-3,-,CASSLGQAGTDTQYF,TGTGCCAGCAGCTTAGGACAGGCGGGCACAGATACGCAGTATTTT
-,TRBV4-2,TRBJ2-1,TRBD1,CASSQATGGPPYNEQFF,TGTGCCAGCAGCCAGGCGACAGGGGGCCCACCCTACAATGAGCAGTTCTTC